This T cell receptor beta chain was sequenced during a study of blood T cells in healthy people across ages. Per germline, CDR1 DFQATT and CDR2 SNEGSKA (reference sequence). V was clipped by 6 bases and J by 2 bases, with 17 bases between them. This CDR3 comprises 14 residues. To note about this clonotype: The target antigen is unknown.

Sample-barcoded 5' priming and a J-beta primer mix drove a second PCR of 7 to 11 cycles. TCRdb fed the 5' RACE reads into MiXCR, producing one record per CDR3 protein. The sample holds approximately 1,100,000 distinct CDR3 sequences; over 35% are singletons and the top ten take approximately 17%. General study results and limits: Strong correlation existed between TCR beta diversity and naive T cell percentage. Greater diversity and more naive CD4+ cells were seen in long-lived donors than in aged donors.

The specimen was blood. The V call is TRBV20-1, the J call TRBJ2-7; no firm D call. The clonotype was recovered from a woman aged 60 to 75 in good health. The CDR3 spells CSAIIGGSTYEQYF. The DNA of the CDR3 is TGCAGTGCCATCATTGGCGGTTCTACCTACGAGCAGTACTTC.